This T cell receptor beta chain was recovered during a study of response to subunit inactivated influenza vaccine. CDR1 MNHNS and CDR2 SASEGT come from the germline V gene. Between the trimmed V and J ends, which lost 1 base and 4 bases, there was a span of 10 bases. The CDR3 is 14 amino acids. At least ten counts were recorded for this clonotype. TCRdb passed the RT-PCR reads through MiXCR, listing each CDR3 protein once. The table lists 600,000 to 850,000 distinct CDR3 sequences, 12% to 15% of them singletons, with less than 9% in the top ten. V gene TRBV6-1 combines with J gene TRBJ1-2; D gene unclear. The sequences come from PBMCs from blood, collected 14 days before vaccination. The sequence derives from a man aged 45 to 65 who received an inactivated influenza vaccine. The CDR3 sequence: CASSEGWTRYGYTF. The CDR3 DNA reads TGTGCCAGCAGTGAAGGGTGGACGCGCTATGGCTACACCTTC.